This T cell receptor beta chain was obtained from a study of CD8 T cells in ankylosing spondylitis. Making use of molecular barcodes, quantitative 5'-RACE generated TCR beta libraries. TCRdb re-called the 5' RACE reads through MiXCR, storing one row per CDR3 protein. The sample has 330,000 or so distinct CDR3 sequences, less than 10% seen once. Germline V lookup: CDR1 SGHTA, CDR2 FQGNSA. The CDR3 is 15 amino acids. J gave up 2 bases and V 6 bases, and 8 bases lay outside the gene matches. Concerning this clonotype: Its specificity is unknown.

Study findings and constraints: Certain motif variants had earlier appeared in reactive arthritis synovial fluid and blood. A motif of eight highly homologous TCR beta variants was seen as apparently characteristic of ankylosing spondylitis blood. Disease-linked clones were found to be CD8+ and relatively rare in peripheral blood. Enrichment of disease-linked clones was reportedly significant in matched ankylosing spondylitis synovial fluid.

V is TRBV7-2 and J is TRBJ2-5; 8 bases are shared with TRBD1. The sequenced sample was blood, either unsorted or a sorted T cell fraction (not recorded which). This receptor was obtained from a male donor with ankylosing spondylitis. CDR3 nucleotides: TGTGCCAGCAGTTATGGGTGGGACAGGCAAGAGACCCAGTACTTC. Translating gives CASSYGWDRQETQYF.